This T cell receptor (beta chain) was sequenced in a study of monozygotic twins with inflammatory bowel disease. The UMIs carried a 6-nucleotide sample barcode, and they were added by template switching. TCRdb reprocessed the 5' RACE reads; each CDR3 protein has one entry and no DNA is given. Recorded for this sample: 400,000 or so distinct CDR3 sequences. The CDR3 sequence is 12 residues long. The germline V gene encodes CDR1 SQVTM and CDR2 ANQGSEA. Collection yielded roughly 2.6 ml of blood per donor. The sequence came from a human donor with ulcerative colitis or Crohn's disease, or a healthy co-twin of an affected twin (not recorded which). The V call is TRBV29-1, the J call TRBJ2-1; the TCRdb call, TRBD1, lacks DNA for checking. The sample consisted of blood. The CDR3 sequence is CSVRRGANEQFF.